This TCR beta chain was identified during a study of vaccination and CD4 T cells after COVID-19 (dated 2022 in TCRdb). The study in broad terms: Six males and four females were included in the convalescent cohort, with two Hispanic individuals, seven Caucasians, two Asians and one multiracial person represented. Post-COVID blood samples from convalescent patients were collected a median of around 100 days after diagnosis, with a range of 35 to 161 days. For stimulating the cultures, overlapping spike peptide pools were used, derived from SARS-CoV-2 as well as from the common cold coronaviruses HCoV-NL63, HCoV-OC43 and HCoV-229E. Control cultures received a CEFX viral epitope pool as the positive control, an HIV-1 Nef peptide pool as the negative control, or no peptide. Two doses of either the Pfizer-BioNTech BNT162b2 vaccine (n=8) or the Moderna mRNA-1273 vaccine (n=2) were administered to participants. In around ten COVID-19 convalescent patients and a few infection-naive healthy vaccine recipients, the spike-specific CD4+ TCR repertoire before mRNA vaccination was compared with the repertoire after mRNA vaccination. At the TCR clonotype level, an earlier paper using these donors assessed memory CD4+ T cell crossreactivity between SARS-CoV-2 and common cold coronavirus spike proteins. Post-vaccine blood samples were obtained a median of about 70 days after the second vaccine dose, with a range of roughly 14 to 241 days.

The germline V gene (reference sequence) supplies CDR1 SEHNR and CDR2 FQNEAQ. The V and J ends are trimmed by 3 bases and 5 bases, leaving 9 bases between them. The CDR3 sequence holds 13 residues, the cysteine and phenylalanine included. Solely the CDR3 DNA is kept, with 39 bases framed from the first base. The full study reports these points: Nearly all vaccine-specific clones in convalescent patients (304 of 307) were mono-reactive for SARS-CoV-2 spike rather than cross-reactive with common cold coronaviruses. The study included relatively few convalescent patients and did not analyze early timepoints after natural infection. An increase in the median number of SARS-CoV-2-reactive clonotypes from around 20 after infection to about 39 after vaccination was observed, but the change was not found to be significant. In convalescent patients, a median 86.3% of post-vaccine SARS-CoV-2-reactive clones were detected only after vaccination, and vaccine-specific priming was suggested by this finding.

Note on this clonotype: Its antigen target is currently unknown. There are no base qualities to consult, and no much larger clone falls within one base.

The method behind the library was PCR. DNA from cultured CD4+ T cells was subjected to TCR sequencing with the Oncomine TCR Beta short-read assay at the Johns Hopkins FTIC core. The QIAamp micro DNA kit was used to extract genomic DNA from the cultured CD4+ T cells. The Oncomine TCR Beta libraries from cultured CD4+ T cells were pooled using unique dual indexes and then sequenced on an Illumina iSeq 100. Processing in the source paper ran as follows. Non-productive sequences were removed, and CDR3s not starting with C, not ending with F or W, or shorter than 7 amino acids were discarded. Antigen-specific clonotypes were identified using the MANAFEST web application through comparison of peptide-stimulated wells with reference and other culture wells. To be called positive, a clone needed an FDR below 0.05, an odds ratio above 5, and a productive frequency above 0.1% in at least two of three replicate wells. A clonotype was classed as cross-reactive if the clonotype showed significant expansion both in SARS-CoV-2 spike wells and in at least one common cold coronavirus spike condition. Using R version 3.6.1, CDR3 homology was evaluated through Levenshtein distances (stringdist) along with unrooted phylogenetic trees (ape). TCRdb reprocessed the public reads (quality trimming at Q25 with fastp, clone calling with MiXCR) and kept in-frame beta chains. Rows merge per CDR3 protein into single entries with the most common DNA and genes. The V and J calls were not made by the authors but by TCRdb's processing. The sample has thousands of distinct CDR3 sequences on record, roughly 27% of them singletons. The ten largest clones capture approximately 23% of the sample.

In the paper's terms, the treatment or condition label means: roughly ten-day PBMC culture with coronavirus spike peptide pools or control peptides (ViraFEST assay). CD4+ T cells from unexposed donors were collected before the COVID-19 pandemic (2011-2018). The study used the ViraFEST assay, which expanded antigen-specific T cells with peptide pools and then identified expanded clonotypes by TCR sequencing. PBMCs were cultured at a few million per well in IMDM supplemented with approximately 4.7% human AB serum and 8.5 to 10 IU/ml IL-2, with about 9 ug/ml peptide pools added. On days 3 and 7, half of the culture medium was replaced with fresh IL-2-containing medium. Once the cells had been in culture for ten to eleven days, the EasySep CD4+ T cell isolation kit was used to isolate CD4+ T cells by negative selection. Unexposed donor CD4+ T cells were tested for reactivity to SARS-CoV-2 S and N and four common cold coronavirus spike pools, as cell number allowed. Ficoll-Paque Plus gradient centrifugation was used to isolate PBMCs from whole blood, and the isolated PBMCs were then either used fresh or cryopreserved at -140C. Culture conditions were generally each tested in triplicate wells. The leukapheresis product for the unexposed donors was obtained through commercial purchase.

Sequencing was carried out using CD4+ T cells from blood, cultured in vitro. Here the chain combines TRBV7-9 and TRBJ2-3; a tentative D call is TRBD1 (5 bases match). The source is a human donor in good health. The DNA is TGTGCCAGCAGCTTTTACGACAGAGATACGCAGTATTTT. It specifies CASSFYDRDTQYF.